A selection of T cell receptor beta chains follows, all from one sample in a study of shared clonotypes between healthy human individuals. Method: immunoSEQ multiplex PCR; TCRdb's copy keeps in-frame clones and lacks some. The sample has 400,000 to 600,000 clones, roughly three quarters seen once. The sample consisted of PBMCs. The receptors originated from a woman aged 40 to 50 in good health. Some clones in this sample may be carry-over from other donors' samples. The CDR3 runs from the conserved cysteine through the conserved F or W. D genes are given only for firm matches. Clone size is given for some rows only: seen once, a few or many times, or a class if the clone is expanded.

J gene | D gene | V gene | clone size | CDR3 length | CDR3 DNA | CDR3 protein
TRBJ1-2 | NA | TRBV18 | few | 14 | TGTGCCAGCTCACCATCGGGCCGAACCTATGGCTACACCTTC | CASSPSGRTYGYTF
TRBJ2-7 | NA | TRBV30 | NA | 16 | TGTGCCTGGACCCGCATCCGGGCCCTTGGGACCTACGAGCAGTACTTC | CAWTRIRALGTYEQYF
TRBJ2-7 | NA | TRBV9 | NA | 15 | TGTGCCAGCAGCGCCCGGGGGGACACGAGCAACGAGCAGTACTTC | CASSARGDTSNEQYF
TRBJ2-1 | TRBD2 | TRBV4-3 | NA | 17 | TGCGCCAGCAGCCAGACGCCGGGACTAGCTTCCTACAATGAGCAGTTCTTC | CASSQTPGLASYNEQFF
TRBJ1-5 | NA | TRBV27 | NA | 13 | TGTGCCATCGCAAGACGATTCAATCAGCCCCAGCATTTT | CAIARRFNQPQHF
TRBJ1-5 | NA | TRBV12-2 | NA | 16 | TGTGCAAGTCGCTTGTTAGGGGACAGAACCCCTGGCACCCAGCATTTT | CASRLLGDRTPGTQHF
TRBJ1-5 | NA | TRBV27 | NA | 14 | TGTGCCAGCAGCTGGACAGACTCGGGGTGGCCCCAGCATTTT | CASSWTDSGWPQHF
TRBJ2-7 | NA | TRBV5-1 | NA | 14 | TGCGCCAGCAGCCCCCGAGGTAACTCCTACGAGCAGTACTTC | CASSPRGNSYEQYF
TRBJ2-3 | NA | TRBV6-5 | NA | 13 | TGTGCCAGCAATAGGGGCTTCACAGATACGCAGTATTTT | CASNRGFTDTQYF
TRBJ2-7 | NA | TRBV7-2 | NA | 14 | TGTGCCAGCAGCTTAGGGGGGACATTCTCCGAGCAGTACTTC | CASSLGGTFSEQYF
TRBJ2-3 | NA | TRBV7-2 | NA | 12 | TGTGCCAGCAGCTTACTGGCAGATACGCAGTATTTT | CASSLLADTQYF
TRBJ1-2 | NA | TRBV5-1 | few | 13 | TGCGCCAGCAGCTTGGGTCAGGGGACGGGCTACACCTTC | CASSLGQGTGYTF
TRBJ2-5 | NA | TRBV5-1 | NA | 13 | TGCGCCAGCAGCCCCCTTCCGGAGGAGACCCAGTACTTC | CASSPLPEETQYF
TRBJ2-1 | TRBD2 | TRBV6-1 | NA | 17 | TGTGCCAGCAGTGAAGCGGGGAAGACTAGCGGGAGGACAAAGCAGTTCTTC | CASSEAGKTSGRTKQFF
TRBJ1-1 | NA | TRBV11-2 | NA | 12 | TGTGCCAGCAGCTCTACACCGTATGAAGCTTTCTTT | CASSSTPYEAFF
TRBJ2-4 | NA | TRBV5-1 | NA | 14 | TGCGCCAGCAGCTTGGACAGGGCCAAAAACATTCAGTACTTC | CASSLDRAKNIQYF
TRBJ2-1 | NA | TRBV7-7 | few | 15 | TGTGCCAGCAGCAAGCGGGTGGGGAGTTACAATGAGCAGTTCTTC | CASSKRVGSYNEQFF
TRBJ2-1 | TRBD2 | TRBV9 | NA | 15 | TGTGCCAGCAGCGTGAGCGGGGGTCCCTACAATGAGCAGTTCTTC | CASSVSGGPYNEQFF
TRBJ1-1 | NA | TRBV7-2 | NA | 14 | TGTGCCAGCAGCCCCAAGATGACAGGTACTGAAGCTTTCTTT | CASSPKMTGTEAFF
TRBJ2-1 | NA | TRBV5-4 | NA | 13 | TGTGCCAGCAGCTCTTTAGCCAGTAATGAGCAGTTCTTC | CASSSLASNEQFF
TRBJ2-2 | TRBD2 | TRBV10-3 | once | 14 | TGTGCCATCAGTGGGGCGACTAGCCCCGGGGAGCTGTTTTTT | CAISGATSPGELFF
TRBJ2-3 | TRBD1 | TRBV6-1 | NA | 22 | TGTGCCAGCAGTGAAGCGGTTCGGGGACAGGGGTCCCTTCTCCCCGTGACAGATACGCAGTATTTT | CASSEAVRGQGSLLPVTDTQYF
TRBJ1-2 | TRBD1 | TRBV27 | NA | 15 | TGTGCCAGCAGTTTAGGGCAGGGGGCGTACTATGGCTACACCTTC | CASSLGQGAYYGYTF
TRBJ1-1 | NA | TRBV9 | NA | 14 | TGTGCCAGCAGCCCCTCATCCATGAACACTGAAGCTTTCTTT | CASSPSSMNTEAFF
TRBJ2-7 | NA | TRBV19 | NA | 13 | TGTGCCAGTAGCCCGGGATTCCTCTCTGAGCAGTACTTC | CASSPGFLSEQYF
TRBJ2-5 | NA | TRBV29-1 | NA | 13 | TGCAGCGTCGCCCCTTTGGGTTTGGAGACCCAGTACTTC | CSVAPLGLETQYF
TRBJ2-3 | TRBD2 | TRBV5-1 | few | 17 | TGCGCCAGCAGCTTGGGTCCTAGCGGGAGCACTACAGATACGCAGTATTTT | CASSLGPSGSTTDTQYF
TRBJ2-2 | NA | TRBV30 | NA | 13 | TGTGCCTGGAGTGTACTGACCGCCGGGGAGCTGTTTTTT | CAWSVLTAGELFF
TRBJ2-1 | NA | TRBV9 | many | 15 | TGTGCCAGCAGCGTAACCGAGGCGGCTTACAATGAGCAGTTCTTC | CASSVTEAAYNEQFF
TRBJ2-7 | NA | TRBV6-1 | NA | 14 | TGTGTCCTACGAGGGGGGAGAGGTTCCTACGAGCAGTACTTC | CVLRGGRGSYEQYF
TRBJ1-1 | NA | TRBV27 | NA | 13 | TGTGCCAGCAGTCCGCCCGAGAACACTGAAGCTTTCTTT | CASSPPENTEAFF
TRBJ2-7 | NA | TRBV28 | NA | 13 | TGTGCCAGCAGTTCCCCCAGCTCCTACGAGCAGTACTTC | CASSSPSSYEQYF
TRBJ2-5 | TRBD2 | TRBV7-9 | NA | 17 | TGTGCCAGCAGCTTAGAGGGAGGGCGGGAGCTGGGAGAGACCCAGTACTTC | CASSLEGGRELGETQYF
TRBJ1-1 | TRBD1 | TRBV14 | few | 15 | TGTGCCAGCAGCCAAGGGACAGGGCTGAACACTGAAGCTTTCTTT | CASSQGTGLNTEAFF
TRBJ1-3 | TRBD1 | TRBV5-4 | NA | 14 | TGTGCCAGCACCGCGGGACAGGCTGGAAACACCATATATTTT | CASTAGQAGNTIYF
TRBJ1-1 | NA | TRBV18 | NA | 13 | TGTGCCAGCTCACCTTGGGAGACCCTTGAAGCTTTCTTT | CASSPWETLEAFF
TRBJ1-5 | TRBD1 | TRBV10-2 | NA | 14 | TGCGCCACCAGCGACAGGGCCAGCAATCAGCCCCAGCATTTT | CATSDRASNQPQHF
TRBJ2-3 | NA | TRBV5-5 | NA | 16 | TGTGCCAGCAGCTTAAGTAGCGGTACTAGCACAGATACGCAGTATTTT | CASSLSSGTSTDTQYF
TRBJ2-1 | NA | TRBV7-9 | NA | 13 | TGTGCCAGCAGCCCCCTTGACGCGGATGAGCAGTTCTTC | CASSPLDADEQFF
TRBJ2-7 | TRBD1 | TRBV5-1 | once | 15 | TGCGCCAGCAGCTTGATAGGACAGGCTAGAGACGAGCAGTACTTC | CASSLIGQARDEQYF
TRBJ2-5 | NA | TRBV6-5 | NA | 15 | TGTGCCAGCAGTTACTCGAGGGGGATTGGTGAGACCCAGTACTTC | CASSYSRGIGETQYF
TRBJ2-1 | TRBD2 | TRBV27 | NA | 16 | TGTGCCAGCAGTTTACTAGCGGGAGGGCCGCGGAATGAGCAGTTCTTC | CASSLLAGGPRNEQFF
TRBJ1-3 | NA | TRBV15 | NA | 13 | TGTGCCACCAGCAGAGATCCGGGGGACACCATATATTTT | CATSRDPGDTIYF
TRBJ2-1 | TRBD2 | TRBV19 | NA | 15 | TGTGCCAGTAGTATCTCTCGGGGGGAGCACAATGAGCAGTTCTTC | CASSISRGEHNEQFF
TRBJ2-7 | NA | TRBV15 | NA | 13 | TGTGCCACCAGCAGAGATCAGAGCTACGAGCAGTACTTC | CATSRDQSYEQYF
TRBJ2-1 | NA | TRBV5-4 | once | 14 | TGTGCCAGCAGCTCGCGGGCGGAGAGCAATGAGCAGTTCTTC | CASSSRAESNEQFF
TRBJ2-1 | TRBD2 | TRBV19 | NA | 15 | TGTGCCAGTAGTATTGGAGCGGGAGGAAGGAATGAGCAGTTCTTC | CASSIGAGGRNEQFF
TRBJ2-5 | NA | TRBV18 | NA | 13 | TGTGCCAGCTCACTCGGACAGCTCGAGACCCAGTACTTC | CASSLGQLETQYF
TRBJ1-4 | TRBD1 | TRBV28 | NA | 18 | TGTGCCAGCAGTCCGTCGGCGACAGGGGGAAGAGAGGCTGAAAAACTGTTTTTT | CASSPSATGGREAEKLFF
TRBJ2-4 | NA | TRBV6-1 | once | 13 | TGTGCCAGTAGTGAACAGGGTAGAAACATTCAGTACTTC | CASSEQGRNIQYF
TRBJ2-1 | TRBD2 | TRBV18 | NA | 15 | TGTGCCAGCTCACGAGGACTAGACACCTACAATGAGCAGTTCTTC | CASSRGLDTYNEQFF
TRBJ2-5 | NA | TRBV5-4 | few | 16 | TGTGCCAGCAGCTCCGCAGGATTAGCGGCCCAAGAGACCCAGTACTTC | CASSSAGLAAQETQYF
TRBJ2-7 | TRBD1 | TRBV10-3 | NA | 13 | TGTGCCACCGAAGGACAGGGTAACTACGAGCAGTACTTC | CATEGQGNYEQYF
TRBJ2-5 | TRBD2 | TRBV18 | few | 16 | TGTGCCAGCTCACCGGTGACTAGCGGAGTCCAAGAGACCCAGTACTTC | CASSPVTSGVQETQYF
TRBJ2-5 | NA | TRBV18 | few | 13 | TGTGCCAGCTCACCGGGCAACCAAGAGACCCAGTACTTC | CASSPGNQETQYF
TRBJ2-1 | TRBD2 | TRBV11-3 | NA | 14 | TGTGCCAGCAGCTTAGAGGGACTAGGGGGGGAGCAGTTCTTC | CASSLEGLGGEQFF
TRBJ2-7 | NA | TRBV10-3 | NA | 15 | TGTGCCATCAGTGAGATGGCGTCGCGCTCCTACGAGCAGTACTTC | CAISEMASRSYEQYF
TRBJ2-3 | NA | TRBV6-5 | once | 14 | TGTGCCAGCAGTTACGGCAGGGCAACAGATACGCAGTATTTT | CASSYGRATDTQYF
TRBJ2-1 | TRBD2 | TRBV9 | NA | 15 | TGTGCCAGCAGCGGGGGGACTAGCGGGAACAATGAGCAGTTCTTC | CASSGGTSGNNEQFF